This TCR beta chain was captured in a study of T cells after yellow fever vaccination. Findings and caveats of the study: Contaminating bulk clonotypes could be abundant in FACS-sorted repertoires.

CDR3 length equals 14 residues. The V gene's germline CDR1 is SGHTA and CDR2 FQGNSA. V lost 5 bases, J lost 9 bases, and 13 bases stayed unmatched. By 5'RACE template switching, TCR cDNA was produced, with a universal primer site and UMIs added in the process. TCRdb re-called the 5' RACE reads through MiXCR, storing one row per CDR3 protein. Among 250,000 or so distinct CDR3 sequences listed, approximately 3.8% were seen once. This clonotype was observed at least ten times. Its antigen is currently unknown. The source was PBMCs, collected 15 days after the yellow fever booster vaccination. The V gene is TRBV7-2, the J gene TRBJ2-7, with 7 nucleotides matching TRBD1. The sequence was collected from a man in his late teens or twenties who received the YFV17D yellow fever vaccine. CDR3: CASSPLQGGGRQYF. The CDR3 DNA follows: TGTGCCAGCAGCCCCCTTCAAGGGGGCGGAAGGCAGTACTTC.